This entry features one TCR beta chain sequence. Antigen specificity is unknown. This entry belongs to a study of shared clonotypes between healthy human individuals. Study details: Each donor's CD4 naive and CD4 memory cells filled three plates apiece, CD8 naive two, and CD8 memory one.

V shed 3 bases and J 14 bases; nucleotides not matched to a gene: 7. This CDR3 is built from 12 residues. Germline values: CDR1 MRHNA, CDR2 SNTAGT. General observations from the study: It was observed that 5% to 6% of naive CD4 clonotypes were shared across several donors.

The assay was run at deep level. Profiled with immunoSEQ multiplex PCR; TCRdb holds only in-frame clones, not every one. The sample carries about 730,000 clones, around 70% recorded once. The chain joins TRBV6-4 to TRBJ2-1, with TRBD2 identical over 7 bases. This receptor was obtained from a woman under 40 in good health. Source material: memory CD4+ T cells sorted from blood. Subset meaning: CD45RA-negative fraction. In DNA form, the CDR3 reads TGTGCCAGCAGTGATGGCGGGAGTAAGGAGTTCTTC. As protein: CASSDGGSKEFF.